The entry below gives a single T cell receptor beta chain sequence along with its context. Its antigen is not known. Libraries were prepared by immunoSEQ multiplex PCR; TCRdb keeps only in-frame clonotypes and omits some of them. This sample has about 28,000 clones, with roughly 70% found just once. These data belong to a study of vaccination effects on CD4 cells after COVID-19. Overall study findings and caveats: The study had few convalescent patients and no early post-infection timepoints.

Viral peptide pool expansion of antigen-specific CD4+ T cells preceded sequencing in the ViraFEST assay. Once cultured for approximately 10 days, the cells underwent separation to obtain CD4+ T cells. Participants got two doses of BNT162b2 or mRNA-1273 vaccine. The V end lost 1 base, the J end lost 2 bases, and 12 bases lay between the germline ends. CDR3 length: 16 residues. Germline loops: CDR1 LNHDA, CDR2 SQIVND (reference sequence). V gene TRBV19 combines with J gene TRBJ1-3; tentatively, D is TRBD1 (6 bases). This clonotype originated in a human donor who received a COVID-19 vaccine. This specimen was CD4+ T cells from PBMCs cultured with HCoV-NL63 spike peptides, taken after COVID-19 vaccination. Written as DNA, the CDR3 is TGTGCCAGTAGTATAGTGGGGGGCGCGGCTGGAAACACCATATATTTT. Translated: CASSIVGGAAGNTIYF.